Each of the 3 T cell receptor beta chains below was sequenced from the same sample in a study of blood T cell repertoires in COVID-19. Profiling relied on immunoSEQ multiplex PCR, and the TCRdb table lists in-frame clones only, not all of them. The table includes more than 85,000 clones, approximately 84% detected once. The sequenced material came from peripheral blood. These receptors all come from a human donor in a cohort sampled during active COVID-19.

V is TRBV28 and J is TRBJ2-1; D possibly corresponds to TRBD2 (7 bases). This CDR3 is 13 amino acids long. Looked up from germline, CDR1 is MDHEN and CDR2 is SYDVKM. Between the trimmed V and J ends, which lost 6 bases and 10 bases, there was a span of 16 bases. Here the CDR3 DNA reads TGTGCCAGCAGCCCCCGGGGGGCGGGAGAGCAGTTCTTC. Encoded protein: CASSPRGAGEQFF.

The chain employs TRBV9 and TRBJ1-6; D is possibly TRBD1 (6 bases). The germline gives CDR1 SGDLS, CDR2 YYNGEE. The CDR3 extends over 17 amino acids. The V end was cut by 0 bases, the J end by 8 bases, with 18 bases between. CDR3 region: CASSVGDTPPLDSPLHF. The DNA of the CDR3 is TGTGCCAGCAGCGTAGGGGACACTCCCCCGTTAGATTCACCCCTCCACTTT.

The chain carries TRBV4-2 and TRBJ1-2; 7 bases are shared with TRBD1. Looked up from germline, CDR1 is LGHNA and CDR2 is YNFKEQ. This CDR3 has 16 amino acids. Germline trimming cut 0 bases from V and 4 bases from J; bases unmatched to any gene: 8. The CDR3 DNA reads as TGTGCCAGCAGCCAAGATCTTGGACAGGTTATCTATGGCTACACCTTC. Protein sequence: CASSQDLGQVIYGYTF.